Each of the 17 T cell receptor beta chains below was sequenced from the same sample in a study of blood T cell repertoires in COVID-19. The protocol was immunoSEQ multiplex PCR, while the TCRdb copy is restricted to in-frame clones and leaves out a portion. The data show 200,000 or so clones, more than 75% seen once. Material: peripheral blood. The source is a man aged 60 to 75 with acute or convalescent COVID-19.

About this clone itself: Other DNA sequences from this sample encode an identical CDR3 as well. J is TRBJ1-1 and V is TRBV6-5; D is unclear. Germline V CDR1 and CDR2: MNHEY, SVGAGI. Trimming took 0 bases from V and 6 from J, leaving 5 bases between them. The CDR3 sequence is 12 residues long. The CDR3 nucleotides read TGTGCCAGCAGTTACTCGGGAGCTGAAGCTTTCTTT. It codes for CASSYSGAEAFF.

This chain uses TRBV7-9 with TRBJ1-6; TRBD1 is a possible D gene (6 bases). This CDR3 has 13 residues. Per germline, CDR1 SEHNR and CDR2 FQNEAQ (reference sequence). Trimming cost V 11 bases and J 6 bases, with 14 bases left between them. As DNA, the CDR3 is TGTGCCGTGAGGGGGACAACTAATTCACCCCTCCACTTT. Translated: CAVRGTTNSPLHF.

The rearrangement links TRBV18 to TRBJ2-1; the D gene is possibly TRBD2 (5 bases). With 6 bases removed from V and 3 bases from J, the gap between germline ends came to 6 bases. Germline V gene sequence: CDR1 KGHSH, CDR2 LQKENI. This CDR3 comprises 12 residues. DNA for the CDR3: TGTGCCAGCTCTGGGAGCTACAATGAGCAGTTCTTC. This encodes CASSGSYNEQFF. The full variable domain, its missing parts supplied by reference TRBV18 and TRBJ2-1, is NAGVMQNPRHLVRRRGQEARLRCSPMKGHSHVYWYRQLPEEGLKFMVYLQKENIIDESGMPKERFSAEFPKEGPSILRIQQVVRGDSAAYFCASSGSYNEQFFGPGTRLTVL.

This clone was observed a single time. The CDR3 bases are TGTGCCAGCAGTGAAGTGGCAGGGTTGGGGTATGGCTACACCTTC. It translates to CASSEVAGLGYGYTF. This chain connects TRBV2 to TRBJ1-2, with a possible D match to TRBD1 (5 bases). Germline assignment: CDR1 SNHLY and CDR2 FYNNEI. The V gene lost 1 base and the J gene lost 5 bases, with 14 bases spanning the gap. The length of the CDR3 is 15 residues.

The chain combines TRBV21-1 with TRBJ2-2; the D call TRBD2 from the table was never checked on the DNA. TRBV21-1 is designated a pseudogene. This CDR3 is built from 14 residues. The CDR3: CASNSAGAPGELFF. CDR3 sequence (DNA): TGTGCCAGCAACTCGGCGGGGGCGCCCGGGGAGCTGTTTTTT.

The rearrangement uses TRBV11-2 and TRBJ2-2; 7 bases line up with TRBD1. Germline CDR1 SGHAT, CDR2 FQNNGV. The CDR3 has 14 amino acids. V lost 2 bases to trimming and J lost 5 bases; unmatched junction nucleotides: 2. CDR3 coding DNA: TGTGCCAGCAGCTTAATACAGGGGACCGGGGAGCTGTTTTTT. Amino acid sequence: CASSLIQGTGELFF.

The gene calls are TRBV5-1 and TRBJ2-2; possible D gene TRBD1, 6 bases. Germline assignment: CDR1 SGHRS and CDR2 YFSETQ. This CDR3 is built from 16 residues. V shed 6 bases and J shed 6 bases, with 21 bases lying between them. In DNA form, the CDR3 reads TGCGCCAGCACCCTTCAAAACAGGGCTGAGGCCGGGGAGCTGTTTTTT. Translation: CASTLQNRAEAGELFF. Looking up the rest from reference TRBV5-1 and TRBJ2-2 gives the full variable domain: KAGVTQTPRYLIKTRGQQVTLSCSPISGHRSVSWYQQTPGQGLQFLFEYFSETQRNKGNFPGRFSGRQFSNSRSEMNVSTLELGDSALYLCASTLQNRAEAGELFFGEGSRLTVL.

This rearrangement joins TRBV5-1 to TRBJ1-3, with TRBD1 identical over 9 bases. Per germline, CDR1 SGHRS and CDR2 YFSETQ. V lost 3 bases, J lost 0 bases, and 1 base stayed unmatched. CDR3 length: 15 amino acids. CDR3: CASSSTGGSGNTIYF. CDR3 in DNA: TGCGCCAGCAGCTCGACAGGGGGCTCTGGAAACACCATATATTTT.

The rearrangement links TRBV7-6 to TRBJ2-1, with 11 positions matching TRBD2. CDR1 is SGHVS and CDR2 is FNYEAQ in the germline V gene. The CDR3 runs to 19 residues. The J segment lost 0 bases and the V segment lost 1 base, leaving 8 bases of the junction unmatched. In DNA form, the CDR3 reads TGTGCCAGCAGCTTAGTCTCGACTAGCGGGGCGAGCTCCTACAATGAGCAGTTCTTC. Amino acids: CASSLVSTSGASSYNEQFF.

The chain has TRBV14 and TRBJ2-7; 9 nucleotides agree with TRBD1. The CDR3 totals 16 residues. The germline CDR1 and CDR2 sequences are SGHDN and FVKESK. Trimming took 0 bases from V and 6 from J; bases not matched to a gene: 9. This CDR3 reads CASSQERYRGRGEQYF. The CDR3 DNA is TGTGCCAGCAGCCAAGAAAGGTACAGGGGGCGCGGCGAGCAGTACTTC.

This clone has a handful of counts. This chain links TRBV6-4 with TRBJ2-1, with 8 positions matching TRBD1. V shed 4 bases, J shed 2 bases, and the junction held 4 bases outside the gene matches. The CDR3 spans 15 residues. Germline CDR1 MRHNA, CDR2 SNTAGT. This CDR3 reads CASSAGTGPYNEQFF. The CDR3 nucleotides read TGTGCCAGCAGTGCCGGGACAGGTCCCTACAATGAGCAGTTCTTC.

This clone was counted a single time. The V gene is TRBV11-1, the J gene TRBJ2-7; 9 bases are shared with TRBD1. The ends lost 0 bases at V and 2 bases at J; junction bases unmatched: 5. CDR3 length equals 16 residues. CDR1 and CDR2 from the germline V gene are SGHAT and FQDESV (reference sequence). The CDR3 loop reads CASSLATGQGAYEQYF. CDR3 coding DNA: TGTGCCAGCAGCTTAGCTACGGGACAGGGAGCCTACGAGCAGTACTTC.

The chain combines TRBV6-5 with TRBJ1-2; 8 bases are shared with TRBD1. The CDR3 is made up of 14 amino acids. V shed 7 bases and J 7 bases; nucleotides not matched to a gene: 11. Germline CDR1 reads MNHEY; CDR2 reads SVGAGI. This CDR3 reads CASTPSTGVGGYTF. CDR3 bases: TGTGCCAGCACCCCCTCGACAGGGGTCGGTGGCTACACCTTC.

The chain links TRBV3-1 (or the pseudogene TRBV3-2) to TRBJ2-3; 10 bases match TRBD2. This CDR3 region has 16 residues. Germline-derived CDR1 and CDR2 are LGHDT and YNNKEL (reference sequence). Trimming took 0 bases from V and 6 from J; bases not matched to a gene: 6. In nucleotides, the CDR3 is TGTGCCAGCAGCCAAGATCCAGCGGGGGGGCAGGATACGCAGTATTTT. As protein: CASSQDPAGGQDTQYF.

CDR3 region: CASSYQGGNTEAFF. CDR3 coding DNA: TGCGCCAGCAGCTATCAGGGGGGGAACACTGAAGCTTTCTTT. This chain uses TRBV5-1 with TRBJ1-1, with TRBD1 identical over 7 bases. Trimming cost V 3 bases and J 1 base; bases outside gene matches: 3. The germline CDR1 and CDR2 sequences are SGHRS and YFSETQ. CDR3 length: 14 amino acids.

The J gene is TRBJ1-1, the V gene TRBV29-1; D not resolved. The CDR3 sequence is 14 residues long. The germline V gene has CDR1 SQVTM and CDR2 ANQGSEA. Trimming took off 4 bases at V and 0 bases at J, with 12 bases between the two ends. The CDR3 sequence is CSVVIFGLNTEAFF. The CDR3 DNA reads as TGCAGCGTTGTTATCTTTGGGCTGAACACTGAAGCTTTCTTT.

The chain couples TRBV7-9 to TRBJ1-4, with D perhaps matching TRBD1 (6 bases). The germline CDR1 and CDR2 sequences are SEHNR and FQNEAQ (reference sequence). Trimming stripped 5 bases from V and 0 bases from J, with 10 bases between. The CDR3 consists of 15 residues. The CDR3 bases are TGTGCCAGCAGCACGCACAGGGCAACTAATGAAAAACTGTTTTTT. Amino acids: CASSTHRATNEKLFF.